The present T cell receptor (beta chain) was sequenced within a study of shared clonotypes between healthy human individuals. The data were produced by immunoSEQ multiplex PCR, yet TCRdb's version contains in-frame clones alone and is incomplete. Of some 1.4 million clones listed, about 96% are singletons. The V gene lost 4 bases and the J gene lost 5 bases, with 12 bases spanning the gap. This CDR3 comprises 13 residues. Germline V gene data show CDR1 as SGHNT and CDR2 as YYREEE (reference sequence). J is TRBJ1-1 and V is TRBV5-4; unclear D gene. The TCR comes from a man aged 30-40 years in good health. Sequencing input: naive CD4+ T cells sorted from blood. As to subset: CD45RA+ positively selected. This CDR3 is CASSRDVMTEAFF. The CDR3 coding sequence is TGTGCCAGCAGCCGCGACGTAATGACTGAAGCTTTCTTT.